The next 27 T cell receptor beta chains were all read from a single sample in a study of blood T cell repertoires in COVID-19 (TCRdb year 2020). Library method: the immunoSEQ multiplex PCR assay. The source is immuneACCESS, and TCRdb retained only in-frame sequences with V and J called. Part of the clones is not carried over; for the studies checked, unresolved V genes explain less than half of this, and the remainder is unexplained. The sample table records about 190,000 clones; approximately 84% of these occur just once. The ten largest clonotypes hold roughly 3.2% of the sample. Sequencing was carried out using PBMCs or T cells enriched from blood (not recorded which). The receptors derive from a woman in her thirties who had recovered from COVID-19.

The chain couples TRBV5-5 to TRBJ2-3; D ambiguous. Trimming removed 0 bases from V and 2 bases from J, with 10 bases in between. The CDR3 runs 15 residues. Germline CDR1 is SGHKS and CDR2 is YYEKEE (reference sequence). DNA for the CDR3: TGTGCCAGCAGCTTGGAGGCAGGAAACACAGATACGCAGTATTTT. Translation gives CASSLEAGNTDTQYF.

This rearrangement joins TRBV28 to TRBJ1-5, with 7 nucleotides matching TRBD1. Germline-derived CDR1 and CDR2 are MDHEN and SYDVKM. This CDR3 comprises 16 residues. V lost 5 bases and J lost 3; bases outside the gene matches: 10. The CDR3 nucleotides are TGTGCCAGCAGTCGGGACAGCCTTAACACCAATCAGCCCCAGCATTTT. This translates into CASSRDSLNTNQPQHF.

The V and J genes are TRBV27 and TRBJ1-1; D unresolved. The CDR3 spans 16 residues. Trimming left V 6 bases short and J 1 base short, with 18 bases between. Per the germline V gene, CDR1 is MNHEY and CDR2 is SMNVEV (reference sequence). Here the CDR3 DNA reads TGTGCCAGCAGGCTAAACTCCCCTAGAGGGAACACTGAAGCTTTCTTT. Protein: CASRLNSPRGNTEAFF.

The V call is TRBV18, the J call TRBJ1-1, with 7 bases aligning to TRBD1. Germline loops: CDR1 KGHSH, CDR2 LQKENI. V was clipped by 5 bases and J by 6 bases; unmatched bases: 12. This CDR3 has 15 residues. CDR3 coding DNA: TGTGCCAGCTCATCTAAGACAGGGCCTCGCCCTGAAGCTTTCTTT. Its protein product is CASSSKTGPRPEAFF.

The chain employs TRBV5-6 and TRBJ1-5, with 8 bases fitting TRBD1. Germline CDR1 reads SGHDT; CDR2 reads YYEEEE. With 0 bases clipped from V and 6 bases from J, the junction kept 5 bases outside the gene matches. This CDR3 spans 15 amino acids. In DNA form, the CDR3 reads TGTGCCAGCAGCTTGGGACAGGGGCGTTCTCAGCCCCAGCATTTT. Protein: CASSLGQGRSQPQHF.

V usage is TRBV25-1 and J usage is TRBJ2-5; D is possibly TRBD2 (6 bases). Trimming took 8 bases from V and 4 from J, leaving 14 bases between them. Germline lookup yields CDR1 MGHDK and CDR2 SYGVNS. The CDR3 is 13 amino acids. CDR3 amino acids: CASRRPAGETQYF. CDR3 in DNA: TGTGCCAGCCGCCGGCCAGCGGGAGAGACCCAGTACTTC.

The V gene is TRBV2, the J gene TRBJ2-7, with 10 bases identical to TRBD2. Germline CDR1 is SNHLY and CDR2 is FYNNEI. This CDR3 region has 22 residues. The ends lost 1 base at V and 2 bases at J; junction bases unmatched: 23. The CDR3 loop reads CASSEEGSNIPVLAGVTYEQYF. The CDR3 coding sequence is TGTGCCAGCAGTGAAGAGGGAAGTAATATCCCCGTCCTAGCGGGAGTAACCTACGAGCAGTACTTC. The full variable domain, with the rest looked up from reference TRBV2 and TRBJ2-7, is EPEVTQTPSHQVTQMGQEVILRCVPISNHLYFYWYRQILGQKVEFLVSFYNNEISEKSEIFDDQFSVERPDGSNFTLKIRSTKLEDSAMYFCASSEEGSNIPVLAGVTYEQYFGPGTRLTVT.

The rearrangement joins TRBV27 to TRBJ1-1; perhaps TRBD1 as D (6 bases). With 0 bases removed from V and 1 base from J, the gap between germline ends came to 9 bases. The CDR3 is 15 amino acids. The germline gives CDR1 MNHEY, CDR2 SMNVEV (reference sequence). CDR3 bases: TGTGCCAGCAGTTTATCTTTAGGGGGGAACACTGAAGCTTTCTTT. This gives the protein CASSLSLGGNTEAFF.

The chain couples TRBV5-1 to TRBJ2-7; TRBD2 might be the D (6 bases). The CDR3 has 14 residues. Germline CDR1 is SGHRS and CDR2 is YFSETQ. With 4 bases removed from V and 0 bases from J, the gap between germline ends came to 11 bases. CDR3 amino acids: CASSEFGSSYEQYF. CDR3 nucleotide sequence: TGCGCCAGCAGCGAATTCGGGAGCTCCTACGAGCAGTACTTC.

The chain recombines TRBV9 with TRBJ2-1, with 7 bases fitting TRBD2. J lost 7 bases, V lost 0 bases, and 10 bases had no gene match. CDR3 length equals 16 residues. In germline, CDR1 is SGDLS, CDR2 YYNGEE. CDR3: CASSVATMGGGNEQFF. DNA for the CDR3: TGTGCCAGCAGCGTAGCTACGATGGGGGGAGGGAATGAGCAGTTCTTC.

This clone was counted a single time. The gene calls are TRBV19 and TRBJ1-5, with 8 bases matching TRBD1. Germline V gene lookup returns CDR1 LNHDA and CDR2 SQIVND (reference sequence). The V segment lost 4 bases and the J segment 5 bases; nucleotides outside the gene matches: 7. This CDR3 spans 15 amino acids. CDR3 nucleotides: TGTGCCAGTAGTACTCCCGGACAGGGCTATCAGCCCCAGCATTTT. This gives the protein CASSTPGQGYQPQHF. The full variable domain, in which reference TRBV19 and TRBJ1-5 provide the parts outside the CDR3, is DGGITQSPKYLFRKEGQNVTLSCEQNLNHDAMYWYRQDPGQGLRLIYYSQIVNDFQKGDIAEGYSVSREKKESFPLTVTSAQKNPTAFYLCASSTPGQGYQPQHFGDGTRLSIL.

This chain joins TRBV5-1 and TRBJ1-4, with 7 bases fitting TRBD1. With V trimmed by 4 bases and J by 7 bases, 13 bases remained unmatched. Germline assignment: CDR1 SGHRS and CDR2 YFSETQ. The CDR3 length is 16 residues. The CDR3 sequence is CASSVNTGARGEKLFF. CDR3 nucleotide sequence: TGCGCCAGCAGCGTAAACACAGGGGCCCGGGGTGAAAAACTGTTTTTT.

The rearrangement links TRBV5-5 to TRBJ1-4; D gene ambiguous. The CDR3 consists of 13 residues. The germline gives CDR1 SGHKS, CDR2 YYEKEE (reference sequence). Between the trimmed V and J ends, which lost 2 bases and 4 bases, there was a span of 6 bases. For the CDR3, the DNA is TGTGCCAGCAGCTTTAGCAGTAATGAAAAACTGTTTTTT. Encoded protein: CASSFSSNEKLFF.

The chain employs TRBV3-1 (or the pseudogene TRBV3-2) and TRBJ2-2; 8 positions match TRBD1. Per the germline V gene, CDR1 is LGHDT and CDR2 is YNNKEL (reference sequence). With 8 bases clipped from V and 4 bases from J, the junction kept 6 bases outside the gene matches. The CDR3 covers 14 residues. CDR3 coding DNA: TGTGCCAGCGCTACAGGGGGAGGCACCGGGGAGCTGTTTTTT. This gives the protein CASATGGGTGELFF.

This chain connects TRBV10-2 to TRBJ2-7, with TRBD2 matching 7 bases. Germline V gene sequence: CDR1 WSHSY, CDR2 SAAADI. Trimming took 5 bases from V and 6 from J; bases not matched to a gene: 4. The CDR3 sequence is 12 residues long. The CDR3 nucleotides are TGCGCCAGCAGTCAAAGCGGGGTCGAGCAGTACGTC. Its protein product is CASSQSGVEQYV.

The V call is TRBV7-8, the J call TRBJ2-2, with 9 bases matching TRBD1. V lost 4 bases to trimming and J lost 4 bases; unmatched junction nucleotides: 7. CDR3 length: 16 residues. In germline, CDR1 is SGHVS, CDR2 FQNEAQ. The CDR3, as DNA: TGTGCCAGCAGCTCACAGGGGGCGGGTGGCACCGGGGAGCTGTTTTTT. Its protein product is CASSSQGAGGTGELFF.

The J gene is TRBJ1-1, the V gene TRBV18, with D maybe TRBD1 (6 bases). This CDR3 contains 15 residues. From germline, CDR1 is KGHSH and CDR2 LQKENI. The ends were cut back, 5 bases at V and 0 bases at J, with 13 bases in the middle. CDR3 residues: CASSKGQEVNTEAFF. DNA for the CDR3: TGTGCCAGCTCAAAGGGACAAGAGGTGAACACTGAAGCTTTCTTT.

The chain employs TRBV2 and TRBJ1-1; the match to TRBD1 covers 7 bases. V lost 6 bases and J lost 2; bases outside the gene matches: 6. Germline V CDR1 and CDR2: SNHLY, FYNNEI. The CDR3 extends over 14 amino acids. As DNA, the CDR3 is TGTGCCAGCAGCCCGACAGGGCCTAACACTGAAGCTTTCTTT. Translating it yields CASSPTGPNTEAFF. Variable domain in full (rest from reference TRBV2 and TRBJ1-1): EPEVTQTPSHQVTQMGQEVILRCVPISNHLYFYWYRQILGQKVEFLVSFYNNEISEKSEIFDDQFSVERPDGSNFTLKIRSTKLEDSAMYFCASSPTGPNTEAFFGQGTRLTVV.

The rearrangement uses TRBV5-5 and TRBJ1-4, with a weak D call TRBD1 (6 bases). This CDR3 has 15 amino acids. The germline V gene has CDR1 SGHKS and CDR2 YYEKEE (reference sequence). The germline V and J ends were trimmed by 2 bases and 3 bases, with 11 bases remaining between them. For the CDR3, the DNA is TGTGCCAGCAGCTTCGGGGGGCAAGCTAATGAAAAACTGTTTTTT. It yields the protein CASSFGGQANEKLFF.

The J gene is TRBJ2-1, the V gene TRBV19, with 10 bases matching TRBD1. V trimming: 7 bases; J trimming: 9 bases; junction bases outside the gene matches: 15. CDR3 length: 16 amino acids. Per germline, CDR1 LNHDA and CDR2 SQIVND (reference sequence). The CDR3, as DNA: TGTGCCAGTACCCCTGGCTTGGGACAGGGGCGTGGTGAGCAGTTCTTC. Amino acid sequence: CASTPGLGQGRGEQFF.

Only one count was recorded for this clone. The chain employs TRBV30 and TRBJ1-1; D is possibly TRBD1 (5 bases). The CDR3 extends over 14 amino acids. V shed 2 bases and J shed 1 base, with 11 bases lying between them. CDR1 and CDR2 (germline): GTSNPN, SVGIG (reference sequence). The CDR3 reads CAWSPQVWNTEAFF. The CDR3 region has the DNA TGTGCCTGGAGTCCACAGGTCTGGAACACTGAAGCTTTCTTT.

The rearrangement uses TRBV5-1 and TRBJ1-2; 7 bases are a match to TRBD1. The V segment lost 4 bases and the J segment 8 bases; nucleotides outside the gene matches: 5. This CDR3 is 12 amino acids long. Germline-derived CDR1 and CDR2 are SGHRS and YFSETQ. CDR3 DNA: TGCGCCAGCAGCCGGGAGGGACAGGGCTACACCTTC. Translation gives CASSREGQGYTF. Full variable domain (rest looked up from reference TRBV5-1 and TRBJ1-2): KAGVTQTPRYLIKTRGQQVTLSCSPISGHRSVSWYQQTPGQGLQFLFEYFSETQRNKGNFPGRFSGRQFSNSRSEMNVSTLELGDSALYLCASSREGQGYTFGSGTRLTVV.

The rearrangement joins TRBV6-5 to TRBJ2-7; TRBD1 agrees at 12 bases. The CDR3 spans 14 residues. J lost 6 bases, V lost 6 bases, and 6 bases had no gene match. Germline V lookup: CDR1 MNHEY, CDR2 SVGAGI. The CDR3 protein is CASSYGTGGLEQYF. CDR3 bases: TGTGCCAGCAGCTATGGGACAGGGGGCCTCGAGCAGTACTTC.

The V call is TRBV19, the J call TRBJ1-5, with unresolved D. V was shortened by 7 bases and J by 0 bases, with 13 bases between the two germline ends. CDR3 length: 15 amino acids. Per germline, CDR1 LNHDA and CDR2 SQIVND (reference sequence). The CDR3 DNA is TGTGCCAGTAACCTACAGAGTAATAGCAATCAGCCCCAGCATTTT. Encoded protein: CASNLQSNSNQPQHF.

This clone turned up a few times. V is TRBV19 and J is TRBJ1-5; 7 bases align to TRBD1. The CDR3 runs 15 residues. The germline gives CDR1 LNHDA, CDR2 SQIVND (reference sequence). V shed 3 bases, J shed 7 bases, and the junction held 9 bases outside the gene matches. The CDR3 sequence: CASSIATGIGQPQHF. The CDR3 coding sequence is TGTGCCAGTAGTATCGCGACAGGGATAGGACAGCCCCAGCATTTT.

This chain links TRBV28 with TRBJ1-1; 7 bases map to TRBD1. The CDR3 has 12 residues. The ends lost 9 bases at V and 0 bases at J; junction bases unmatched: 1. Germline-derived CDR1 and CDR2 are MDHEN and SYDVKM. CDR3 nucleotides: TGTGCCAGTGGACAGGTGAACACTGAAGCTTTCTTT. Amino acids: CASGQVNTEAFF. Full variable domain (rest looked up from reference TRBV28 and TRBJ1-1): DVKVTQSSRYLVKRTGEKVFLECVQDMDHENMFWYRQDPGLGLRLIYFSYDVKMKEKGDIPEGYSVSREKKERFSLILESASTNQTSMYLCASGQVNTEAFFGQGTRLTVV.

The V call is TRBV14, the J call TRBJ2-7; TRBD1 might be the D (5 bases). This CDR3 is built from 13 residues. Trimming shortened V by 5 bases and J by 2 bases, and 10 bases separated the two germline ends. Germline V gene data show CDR1 as SGHDN and CDR2 as FVKESK. The CDR3 nucleotides are TGTGCCAGCAGCGGTCAGGGTACCTACGAGCAGTACTTC. Translating it yields CASSGQGTYEQYF.